The sequence of this T cell receptor (beta chain) was determined in a study of cytotoxic CD8 clonotypes in ibrutinib-treated CLL (dated by TCRdb to the early 2020s). A note on the overall study: The cohort included some 14 treatment-naive and ten to eleven relapsed/refractory patients; approximately 17 were IGHV unmutated. Responses were partial in approximately 24 patients and complete in 2; after median approximately 69 months follow-up, around 14 stayed in remission and roughly twelve progressed. Response samples were taken after a median of about a year on treatment, ranging from about 6 to 40 months. Samples averaged about 260,000 productive templates and around 91,000 productive rearrangements. Longitudinal samples were obtainable from about 30% of the roughly 86 participants in the trial. Cryopreserved peripheral blood mononuclear cells were obtained before treatment, at response, and at either sustained remission or disease progression. Patients were still on ibrutinib when every remission and progressive disease sample was collected.

On a MiSeq, deep resolution sequencing aimed for a depth between 1 in 1 million and 1 in 200,000 T cells, with each clonotype covered roughly 10x on average. TCR beta libraries were generated with the immunoSEQ hsTCRB Kit. The authors' analysis ran thus. The data were analyzed with ImmunoSEQ Analyzer and ImmunoSEQ Data Assistant, and V, D and J gene assignments followed IMGT definitions. Clonality, which ranges from 0 to 1, was calculated as one minus the normalized Shannon entropy of productive rearrangement frequencies. Only overrepresented clonotypes making up at least 0.05% of each patient's repertoire were included in the public clonotype analysis. Approximately 13 age-matched healthy donor repertoires from immuneACCESS served as clonality controls. The immuneACCESS repertoire file appears here via TCRdb, limited to in-frame rearrangements. These files lack a portion of the clones; in checked studies, under half of the deficit traces to unresolved V genes, and the cause of the others is not known. V and J calls and clone size are those listed in that table; D and trimming were worked out from the DNA. The sample yields about 70,000 clones; just over 90% were counted once. The ten largest clones represent approximately 3.1% of the sample.

Remarks on this clone: There is no known antigen for this receptor. No much larger clonotype is one base removed from it; base qualities were not supplied.

The study at large found these results: Clonality rose at ibrutinib response, remained stable during sustained remission, and dropped back toward baseline at progression. Baseline clonality exceeded that of age-matched healthy donors and correlated strongly with circulating CD8+ T-cell counts. Lymph node repertoires were not examined, and the timing of sampling was not matched between patients in sustained remission and those whose disease progressed. Public clonotypes were rare and either shrank or stayed stable during treatment, and the rise in clonality at ibrutinib response reflected expansion of private clonotypes.

The CDR3 numbers 16 residues from cysteine through phenylalanine. This entry keeps only the CDR3 DNA: 48 bases, framed from base 1. The V and J ends are trimmed by 4 bases and 3 bases, leaving 15 bases between them. CDR1 LNHNV and CDR2 YYDKDF were looked up in the germline V gene (reference sequence). Explained via the paper, the time point label denotes: about eleven months on ibrutinib. Approximately 2 micrograms of genomic DNA were extracted from cryopreserved PBMCs for TCR beta library preparation. High-throughput TCR beta sequencing was performed on longitudinal blood samples from CLL patients receiving ibrutinib monotherapy. The patients took part in an open-label, single-center phase 2 trial of ibrutinib monotherapy.

This sequence was found in a human donor with chronic lymphocytic leukemia. The sequenced sample was PBMCs, obtained after 12 months of ibrutinib treatment. This sequence uses TRBV15 and TRBJ1-4; TRBD1 could be the D gene, as 5 bases match. The bases read TGTGCCACCAGCAAAGTTCTAGGGGTGGCTAATGAAAAACTGTTTTTT. It translates as CATSKVLGVANEKLFF.